Following are 25 T cell receptor beta chains from one sample sequenced in a study of blood T cells in healthy people across ages. It was with a sample-barcoded 5' primer and a J-beta primer mix that a second PCR of about 7 to 12 cycles was run. Each CDR3 protein is one row after TCRdb ran MiXCR on the 5' RACE reads. The sample has about 720,000 distinct CDR3 sequences; 22% are singletons. The sequenced sample was blood. Receptor source: a man in his 70s in good health.

This clonotype came up a few times. V is TRBV27 and J is TRBJ2-2; a possible D gene is TRBD1 (6 bases). The CDR3 spans 13 residues. V was trimmed by 5 bases and J by 7 bases, leaving 11 bases between them. Germline V gives CDR1 MNHEY, CDR2 SMNVEV (reference sequence). The CDR3 is CASSQRGIGELFF. The CDR3 nucleotides are TGTGCCAGCAGTCAAAGGGGGATCGGGGAGCTGTTTTTT.

The rearrangement uses TRBV6-5 and TRBJ1-5; TRBD1 matches at 10 bases. The CDR3 runs 11 residues. The V and J ends lost 6 bases and 16 bases, in that order; junction bases with no gene match: 6. Germline CDR1 is MNHEY and CDR2 is SVGAGI. The CDR3 DNA reads as TGTGCCAGCAGGAAAGGGACAGGGGAACATTTT. Protein: CASRKGTGEHF.

This clonotype was seen only a few times. The V and J genes are TRBV24-1 and TRBJ2-7, with D uncertain. The end of the DNA aligns better with TRBJ2-1, so the J call may be wrong. CDR3 length equals 15 residues. Germline CDR1 and CDR2: KGHDR and SFDVKD. The CDR3, as DNA: TGTGCCACCAGTGATTTGGGGCTCCTGAGCCATGAGCAGTTCTTC. Encoded protein: CATSDLGLLSHEQFF.

The chain employs TRBV20-1 and TRBJ2-5; D unresolved. The CDR3 extends over 14 amino acids. V lost 5 bases to trimming and J lost 2 bases, with 15 bases between them. Germline CDR1 is DFQATT and CDR2 is SNEGSKA (reference sequence). The CDR3 region has the DNA TGCAGTGCTGTCAAGGGTGGCTTACAAGAGACCCAGTACTTC. It translates to CSAVKGGLQETQYF.

J is TRBJ2-3 and V is TRBV12-3 or TRBV12-4; TRBD1 might be the D (5 bases). With 5 bases removed from V and 4 bases from J, the gap between germline ends came to 7 bases. This CDR3 is 12 amino acids long. The CDR3: CASSKGADTQYF. The CDR3 coding sequence is TGTGCCAGCAGTAAAGGGGCAGATACGCAGTATTTT.

The rearrangement uses TRBV27 and TRBJ2-1; possible D gene TRBD2, 5 bases. Germline V gene data show CDR1 as MNHEY and CDR2 as SMNVEV (reference sequence). Trimming cost V 2 bases and J 6 bases, with 11 bases left between them. The CDR3 spans 14 residues. The DNA of the CDR3 is TGTGCCAGCAGTTTAACTAGATTGGCCAATGAGCAGTTCTTC. This translates into CASSLTRLANEQFF.

This clonotype was picked up a small number of times. The chain uses TRBV7-3 and TRBJ1-6; D remains unclear. Germline CDR1 is SGHTA and CDR2 is FQGTGA. The CDR3 is 14 residues long. The V end was cut by 2 bases, the J end by 7 bases, with 9 bases between. This chain's CDR3 is CASSLVPGNSPLHF. The DNA of the CDR3 is TGTGCCAGCAGCTTAGTCCCGGGGAATTCACCCCTCCACTTT.

The rearrangement uses TRBV9 and TRBJ2-5; D may be TRBD1 or TRBD2 (6 bases each). The J call may be faulty, since TRBJ2-1 better matches the DNA end. Germline CDR1 and CDR2: SGDLS and YYNGEE. The CDR3 length is 17 residues. The CDR3 DNA sequence: TGTGCCAGCAGCGGCTTAGGGGGAGGTGCAGACTACAATGAGCAGTTCTTC. It yields the protein CASSGLGGGADYNEQFF.

In its sample, this clonotype was seen a few times. This rearrangement joins TRBV24-1 to TRBJ2-5; 13 nucleotides line up with TRBD2. The closer fit of TRBJ2-1 to the DNA end suggests the J call may be wrong. This CDR3 spans 15 amino acids. Germline-derived CDR1 and CDR2 are KGHDR and SFDVKD. CDR3 in amino acids: CATSRTSGRVNEQFF. The CDR3 region has the DNA TGTGCCACCAGTAGGACTAGCGGGAGAGTCAATGAGCAGTTCTTC.

The V call is TRBV27, the J call TRBJ2-7; TRBD1 matches 7 bases. This CDR3 region has 15 residues. After removal of 6 bases from V and 0 bases from J, the junction contained 8 bases not matched to a gene. Germline CDR1 is MNHEY and CDR2 is SMNVEV (reference sequence). The CDR3 DNA reads TGTGCCAGCAGGGGGGCCGGGACAGTCTCCTACGAGCAGTACTTC. The encoded protein is CASRGAGTVSYEQYF.

This chain links TRBV7-2 with TRBJ1-2, with a weak D call TRBD1 (5 bases). CDR1 SGHTA and CDR2 FQGNSA come from the germline V gene. With 3 bases removed from V and 0 bases from J, the gap between germline ends came to 14 bases. The CDR3 is 16 amino acids. The CDR3 DNA reads as TGTGCCAGCAGCTTGGTTTGGGGCCCAGCTAACTATGGCTACACCTTC. Translating it yields CASSLVWGPANYGYTF.

The chain is built from TRBV19 and TRBJ2-5; tentative D call: TRBD2 (6 bases). The J call is uncertain, as TRBJ2-1 better fits the DNA end. The length of the CDR3 is 19 residues. CDR1 is LNHDA, CDR2 SQIVND, per germline (reference sequence). The CDR3: CASSKNPRRVQGSHNEQFF. For the CDR3, the DNA is TGTGCCAGTAGTAAAAACCCAAGGAGGGTCCAGGGTTCGCACAATGAGCAGTTCTTC.

V gene TRBV7-9 combines with J gene TRBJ1-6; 10 bases fit TRBD1. The length of the CDR3 is 16 residues. The junction had 9 bases not matched to a gene; V was cut back by 4 bases and J by 9 bases. Germline V CDR1 and CDR2: SEHNR, FQNEAQ (reference sequence). In DNA, the CDR3 is TGTGCCAGCAGCTCAACCGGGACAGGGGAGGTTTCACCCCTCCACTTT. As protein: CASSSTGTGEVSPLHF. Complete variable domain (other parts from reference TRBV7-9 and TRBJ1-6): DTGVSQNPRHKITKRGQNVTFRCDPISEHNRLYWYRQTLGQGPEFLTYFQNEAQLEKSRLLSDRFSAERPKGSFSTLEIQRTEQGDSAMYLCASSSTGTGEVSPLHFGNGTRLTVT.

This clonotype appeared a few times. This chain links TRBV12-3 or TRBV12-4 with TRBJ2-5, with D uncertain. This CDR3 contains 15 residues. The V end lost 4 bases, the J end lost 0 bases, and 12 bases lay between the germline ends. The CDR3 DNA is TGTGCCAGCAGTTCGCAGACAACGTACCAAGAGACCCAGTACTTC. It encodes CASSSQTTYQETQYF.

The chain joins TRBV5-1 to TRBJ2-5, with TRBD2 identical over 8 bases. V was clipped by 5 bases and J by 4 bases; unmatched bases: 10. Germline loops: CDR1 SGHRS, CDR2 YFSETQ. The CDR3 totals 15 residues. The DNA of the CDR3 is TGCGCCAGCAGTCCGGGACCGGGACTAGTAGAGACCCAGTACTTC. It yields the protein CASSPGPGLVETQYF.

This clonotype was seen ten or more times. This chain connects TRBV12-3 or TRBV12-4 to TRBJ2-3; D uncertain. CDR3 length equals 15 residues. V lost 1 base, J lost 2 bases, and 10 bases lay in between. Written as DNA, the CDR3 is TGTGCCAGCAGTTTAGACAGAACTAACACAGATACGCAGTATTTT. The encoded protein is CASSLDRTNTDTQYF.

The chain is built from TRBV10-3 and TRBJ2-4, with no clear D. This CDR3 spans 11 amino acids. V was clipped by 8 bases and J by 6 bases, with 8 bases between them. Germline CDR1 is ENHRY and CDR2 is SYGVKD. CDR3 nucleotides: TGTGCCATCGGTCCGGGAAACATTCAGTACTTC. This translates into CAIGPGNIQYF.

Points on this clonotype: The conserved phenylalanine or tryptophan normally closing the CDR3 is absent here, so this likely arose from a read error. The V call is TRBV14, the J call TRBJ2-5; D might be TRBD1 (5 bases). Germline CDR1 is SGHDN and CDR2 is FVKESK. The V gene lost 4 bases and the J gene lost 11 bases, with 17 bases spanning the gap. The CDR3 has 13 amino acids. Here the CDR3 reads CASSPRELYEQYV. The CDR3 nucleotides read TGTGCCAGCAGCCCCAGGGAACTATATGAGCAGTACGTC.

V usage is TRBV7-8 and J usage is TRBJ2-7, with 7 bases that match TRBD2. There are 15 residues in the CDR3. J gave up 6 bases and V 5 bases, and 13 bases lay outside the gene matches. The germline V gene encodes CDR1 SGHVS and CDR2 FQNEAQ. This chain's CDR3 is CASSVLANGAGEQYV. In DNA, the CDR3 is TGTGCCAGCAGCGTACTAGCGAATGGGGCAGGCGAGCAGTACGTC.

The chain is built from TRBV20-1 and TRBJ2-7, with 9 bases matching TRBD1. Germline lookup yields CDR1 DFQATT and CDR2 SNEGSKA (reference sequence). With V trimmed by 6 bases and J by 0 bases, 6 bases remained unmatched. The CDR3 has 14 amino acids. CDR3 protein: CSATGTGFSYEQYF. The CDR3 DNA reads TGCAGTGCCACCGGGACAGGGTTCTCCTACGAGCAGTACTTC.

This clonotype has just a few counts. The chain links TRBV7-3 to TRBJ1-3; no definite D call. The CDR3 is made up of 13 amino acids. The ends were cut back, 5 bases at V and 6 bases at J, with 11 bases in the middle. Germline V gene data show CDR1 as SGHTA and CDR2 as FQGTGA. The CDR3 DNA sequence: TGTGCCAGCAGCCTCCCCTCCGAAAACACCATATATTTT. Translation gives CASSLPSENTIYF.

The chain links TRBV9 to TRBJ2-5; 9 bases match TRBD1. The germline V gene encodes CDR1 SGDLS and CDR2 YYNGEE. Trimming cost V 3 bases and J 11 bases; bases outside gene matches: 14. The CDR3 extends over 15 amino acids. The CDR3 spells CASSGPPGQGLSQYF. The CDR3, as DNA: TGTGCCAGCAGCGGGCCCCCGGGACAGGGTCTATCGCAGTACTTC.

The rearrangement uses TRBV6-4 and TRBJ1-1, with 7 bases that match TRBD1. This CDR3 comprises 15 residues. Germline V lookup: CDR1 MRHNA, CDR2 SNTAGT. The ends lost 0 bases at V and 6 bases at J; junction bases unmatched: 7. The CDR3 sequence is CASSDSGRQGSEAFF. The CDR3 DNA reads TGTGCCAGCAGTGACTCTGGGCGACAGGGCTCTGAAGCTTTCTTT.

Points on this clonotype: At one end, the junction sequence differs from germline, possibly due to a read error. The CDR3 here is CASSLAGALPDTQYF. Here the CDR3 DNA reads TGTGCCAGCAGTCTAGCGGGAGCTCTCCCCGATACGCAGTATTTT. The V and J genes are TRBV12-3 or TRBV12-4 and TRBJ2-3; TRBD2 matches at 10 bases. The CDR3 totals 15 residues.

The chain uses TRBV12-3 or TRBV12-4 and TRBJ2-5; 9 bases are a match to TRBD1. V lost 5 bases and J lost 5; bases outside the gene matches: 3. The CDR3 loop spans 13 amino acids. The CDR3 region has the DNA TGTGCCAGCAGTAACAGGGGGCAGGAGACCCAGTACTTC. As protein: CASSNRGQETQYF.